The clone carrying this T cell receptor (beta chain) was observed at least ten times. Its specificity is unknown. Per germline, CDR1 SGHRS and CDR2 YFSETQ. Trimming stripped 0 bases from V and 3 bases from J, with 7 bases between. This CDR3 has 13 amino acids. The authors incorporated unique molecular identifiers into the TCR beta cDNA libraries. One entry per CDR3 protein results from TCRdb running MiXCR on the PCR reads. The sample has about 210,000 distinct CDR3 sequences, roughly 28% seen once. The data belong to a study of post-analysis software for immune sequencing data. Study-level points and caveats: In patients, TRBV5-6, TRBV5-1 and TRBV20-1 belonged to roughly 5 TRBV segments found more frequently than in controls. Controls significantly exceeded multiple sclerosis patients in normalized Chao1 diversity. Strong same-batch co-clustering of samples appeared with F measure clustering.

This sequence originates from a girl aged 2 to 17 with multiple sclerosis. What was sequenced was blood. J is TRBJ2-7 and V is TRBV5-1; D not resolved. CDR3 region: CASSLEPGYEQYF. Here the CDR3 DNA reads TGCGCCAGCAGCTTGGAACCGGGCTACGAGCAGTACTTC.